This T cell receptor beta chain was obtained from a study of read filtering for tumor transcriptome and immune sequencing. Study at large: Patients were 16 to 20 male and about 14 female, mean age approximately 60 years, range about 47 to 85. By R-ISS, stages I, II and III held roughly 8, 16 and 7 patients.

Notes on the study in general: Even smaller IR-seq throughput identified most shared clonotypes. The sorted CD138-negative fraction was a mixed bone marrow immune population, not purified T cells.

This library used 300 to 450 ng RNA and molecular barcoded adaptors spanning alpha/delta and beta/gamma chains. TCRdb fed the reads into MiXCR, producing one record per CDR3 protein. Counted here are 30,000 to 45,000 distinct CDR3 sequences, roughly 13% occurring once; the ten biggest clones make up roughly 6.4%. This clonotype was counted many times. Its specificity is unknown. Sequenced: a population of CD138-negative cells sorted from bone marrow. The sequence was collected from a donor older than 35 with multiple myeloma.

As DNA, the CDR3 is TGTGCCAGCAGTACCTGGACTGAAGCTTTCTTT. This sequence encodes CASSTWTEAFF. This chain links TRBV6-5 with TRBJ1-1; D is ambiguous. This CDR3 region has 11 residues. V was trimmed by 5 bases and J by 5 bases, leaving 6 bases between them. Germline CDR1 and CDR2: MNHEY and SVGAGI.